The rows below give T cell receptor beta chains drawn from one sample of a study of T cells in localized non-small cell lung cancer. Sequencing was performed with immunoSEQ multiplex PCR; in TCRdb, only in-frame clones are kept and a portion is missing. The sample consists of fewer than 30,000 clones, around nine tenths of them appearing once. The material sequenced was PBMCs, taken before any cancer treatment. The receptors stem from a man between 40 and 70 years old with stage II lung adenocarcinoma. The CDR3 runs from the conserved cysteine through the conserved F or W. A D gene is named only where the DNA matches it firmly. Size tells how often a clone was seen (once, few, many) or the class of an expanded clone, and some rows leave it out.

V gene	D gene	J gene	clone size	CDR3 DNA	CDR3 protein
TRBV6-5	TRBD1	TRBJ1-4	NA	TGTGCCAGCAGTTACTCAGCAGGGGGGTTTCTGTTTTTT	CASSYSAGGFLFF
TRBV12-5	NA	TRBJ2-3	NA	TGTGCTAGTGGTCCAAATACCCTGGGGGATACGCAGTATTTT	CASGPNTLGDTQYF
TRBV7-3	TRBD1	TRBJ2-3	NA	TGTGCCAGCAGCCCAGCTACCCGGCTCCGGGACAGGGGCCGGGCAGATACGCAGTATTTT	CASSPATRLRDRGRADTQYF
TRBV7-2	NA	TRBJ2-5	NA	TGTGCCAGCAGCCTTCCTTGGGAGACCCAGTACTTC	CASSLPWETQYF
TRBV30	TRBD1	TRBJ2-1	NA	TGTGCCTGGAGACGGGGACAGGGTGGCAATGAGCAGTTCTTC	CAWRRGQGGNEQFF
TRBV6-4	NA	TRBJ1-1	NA	TGTGCCAGCAGTGAGACACCCGGGACACTGGAATGGTGGAACACTGAAGCTTTCTTT	CASSETPGTLEWWNTEAFF
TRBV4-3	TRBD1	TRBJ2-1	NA	TGCGCCAGCAGCCCAGGGACAGGGAGCTCCTACAATGAGCAGTTCTTC	CASSPGTGSSYNEQFF
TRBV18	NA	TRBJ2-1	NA	TGTGCCAGCTCACCTGGGGGGAGCTCCAGGAGCTCCTACAATGAGCAGTTCTTC	CASSPGGSSRSSYNEQFF
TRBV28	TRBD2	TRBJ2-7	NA	TGTGCCAGCAGTGTCGTTGAGCGGGGGAGCCTAGGACCCTACGAGCAGTACTTC	CASSVVERGSLGPYEQYF
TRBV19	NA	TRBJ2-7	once	TGTGCCAGAACCCACGAGCAGTACTTC	CARTHEQYF
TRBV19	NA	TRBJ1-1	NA	TGTGCCAGTAGTAAAAGGGGTGAAGGGAACACTGAAGCTTTCTTT	CASSKRGEGNTEAFF
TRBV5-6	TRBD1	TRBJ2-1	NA	TGTGCCAGCAGCGTTCGACAGGGGGCGGGTGAGCAGTTCTTC	CASSVRQGAGEQFF
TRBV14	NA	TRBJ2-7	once	TGTGCCAGCAGCCGAACCTCAGGGAGTATATCCTACGAGCAGTACTTC	CASSRTSGSISYEQYF
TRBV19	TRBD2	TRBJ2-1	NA	TGTGCCAGTAGTGATATAGCGGGGGGGCCAAATGAGCAGTTCTTC	CASSDIAGGPNEQFF
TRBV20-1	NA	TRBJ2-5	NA	TGCAGTGCTACGGGGGAGACCCAGTACTTC	CSATGETQYF
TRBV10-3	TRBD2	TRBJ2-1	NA	TGTGCCATCAGTGCCTACCTAGCGGGAGATGGCAATGAGCAGTTCTTC	CAISAYLAGDGNEQFF
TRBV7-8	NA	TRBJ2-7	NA	TGTGCCAGCACCCCACAGGGAAACTCCTACGAGCAGTACTTC	CASTPQGNSYEQYF
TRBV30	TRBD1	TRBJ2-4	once	TGTGCCGGAGGGGGACAGGGTTATTTCATTCAGTACTTC	CAGGGQGYFIQYF
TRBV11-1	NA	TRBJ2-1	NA	TGTGCCAGCAGCTTAGCCTCAGGGACCATGGCCAATGAGCAGTTCTTC	CASSLASGTMANEQFF
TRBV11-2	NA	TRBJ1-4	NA	TGTGCCAGCAGCTTAGATAGGGGAAGCGAGCGACTGTTTTTT	CASSLDRGSERLFF
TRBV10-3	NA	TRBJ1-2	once	TGTGCCATCAGTGAGTCGCAGCCCGATGGCTACACCTTC	CAISESQPDGYTF
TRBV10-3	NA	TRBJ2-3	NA	TGTGCCATCAGTGAGGGACTGCCTGATACGCAGTATTTT	CAISEGLPDTQYF
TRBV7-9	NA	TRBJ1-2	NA	TGTGCCAGCAGCCGCGGGTCAGAGTATGGCTACACCTTC	CASSRGSEYGYTF
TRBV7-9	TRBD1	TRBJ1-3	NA	TGTGCCAGCAGCACTGGTTGGGACAGCCTCTCTGGAAACACCATATATTTT	CASSTGWDSLSGNTIYF
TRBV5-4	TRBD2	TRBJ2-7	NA	TGTGCCAGCAGCTTGGCGGGGGTAGCGGGAGCTGGCGAGCAGTACTTC	CASSLAGVAGAGEQYF
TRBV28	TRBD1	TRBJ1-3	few	TGTGCCAGCAGCCCCGGGACAGCCTACTCTGGAAACACCATATATTTT	CASSPGTAYSGNTIYF
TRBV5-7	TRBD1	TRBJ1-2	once	TGTGCCAGCAGGAGCGGACAGGGGAATGGCTACACCTTC	CASRSGQGNGYTF
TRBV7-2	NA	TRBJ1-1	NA	TGTGCCAGCAGCTTCGTAAGCACTGAAGCTTTCTTT	CASSFVSTEAFF
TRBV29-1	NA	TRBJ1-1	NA	TGCAGCGTTGAAGGGGGGGAGACCCTATTT	CSVEGGETLF
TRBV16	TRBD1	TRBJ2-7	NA	TGTGCCAGCAGCCCCCGACAGGGGAAGAACGAGCAGTACTTC	CASSPRQGKNEQYF
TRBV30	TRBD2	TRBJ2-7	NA	TGTGCCTGGAGCCCCCGTGCGGGGGTTAATTACGAGCAGTACTTC	CAWSPRAGVNYEQYF
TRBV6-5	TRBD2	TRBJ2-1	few	TGTGCCAGCAGTTACGGACTAGCGGGGGGATATGAGCAGTTCTTC	CASSYGLAGGYEQFF
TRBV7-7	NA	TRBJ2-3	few	TGTGCTAGCAGCTTAGGAGCGGAAAGCACAGATACGCAGTATTTT	CASSLGAESTDTQYF
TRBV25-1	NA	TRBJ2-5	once	TGTGCCAGCAGTGAATTTACAGGGATACAAGAGACCCAGTACTTC	CASSEFTGIQETQYF
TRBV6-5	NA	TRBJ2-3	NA	TGTGCCAGCAGTCACAGTGCCCCGAGGGATACGCAGTATTTT	CASSHSAPRDTQYF
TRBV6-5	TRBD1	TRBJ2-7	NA	TGTGCCAGCAGTGCTGAGGGGGCGGTACCCCCGTACTTC	CASSAEGAVPPYF
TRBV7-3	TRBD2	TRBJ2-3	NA	TGTGCCAGCAGCTTAAGGGGAGGGTCCCCGCCAGATACGCAGTATTTT	CASSLRGGSPPDTQYF
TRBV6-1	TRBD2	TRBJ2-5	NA	TGTGCCAGCAGTGAATATCCGACGGGGGGGCCGGGCCAAGAGACCCAGTACTTC	CASSEYPTGGPGQETQYF
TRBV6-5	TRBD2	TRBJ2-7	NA	TGTGCCAGCACCCTTGGCGGGGGTAGCCACGAGCAGTACTTC	CASTLGGGSHEQYF
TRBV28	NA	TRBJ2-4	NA	TGTGCCAGCAACTCCCCAGCGTCGGGTAACCCCCACAGTTACTTC	CASNSPASGNPHSYF
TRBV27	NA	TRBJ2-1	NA	TGTGCCAGCTTCTCGATCCCAGGGGGAGGGGGGAATGAGCAGTTCTTC	CASFSIPGGGGNEQFF
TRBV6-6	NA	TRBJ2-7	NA	TGTGCCAGCAGTCACGGTCCGGACTACGAGCAGTACTTC	CASSHGPDYEQYF
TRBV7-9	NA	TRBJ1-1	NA	TGTGCCAGCAGCACCACGGGGGGGGATCTCGCTGCTTTCTTT	CASSTTGGDLAAFF
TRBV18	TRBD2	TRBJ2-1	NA	TGTGCCAGCTCACCATCTAGGCTAGCGGGGGACAATGAGCAGTTCTTC	CASSPSRLAGDNEQFF
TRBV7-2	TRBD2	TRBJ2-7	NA	TGTGCCAGCAGTTCCCGGGGGGGTTACGAGCAGTACTTC	CASSSRGGYEQYF
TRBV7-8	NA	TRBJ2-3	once	TGTGCCAGCGCCGAAGAAGAGACCGACCGGACAGATACGCAGTATTTT	CASAEEETDRTDTQYF
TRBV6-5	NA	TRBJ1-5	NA	TGTGCCAGCAGCCCCGGGACCCGGGCTCAGCCCCAGCATTTT	CASSPGTRAQPQHF
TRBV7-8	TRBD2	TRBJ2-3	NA	TGTGCCAGCAGCTTAGGCCCTAGCGGGGTCACAGATACGCAGTATTTT	CASSLGPSGVTDTQYF
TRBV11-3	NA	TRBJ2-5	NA	TGTGCCAGCAGCCACAACCAGTACCAAGAGACCCAGTACTTC	CASSHNQYQETQYF
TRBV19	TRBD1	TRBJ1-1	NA	TGTGCGAGCACGGCGGGGGAGGGGGCCCGCACTGAAGCTTTCTTT	CASTAGEGARTEAFF